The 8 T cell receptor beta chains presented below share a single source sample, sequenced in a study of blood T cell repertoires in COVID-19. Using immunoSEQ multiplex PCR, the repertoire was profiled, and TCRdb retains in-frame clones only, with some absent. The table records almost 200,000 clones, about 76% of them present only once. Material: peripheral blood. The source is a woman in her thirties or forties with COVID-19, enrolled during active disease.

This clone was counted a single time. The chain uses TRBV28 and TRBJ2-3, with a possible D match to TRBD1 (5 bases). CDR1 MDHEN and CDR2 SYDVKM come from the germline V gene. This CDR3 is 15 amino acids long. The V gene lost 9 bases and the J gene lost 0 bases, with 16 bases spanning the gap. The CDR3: CASHTGSSSTDTQYF. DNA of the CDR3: TGTGCCAGTCATACAGGTTCTTCTAGCACAGATACGCAGTATTTT.

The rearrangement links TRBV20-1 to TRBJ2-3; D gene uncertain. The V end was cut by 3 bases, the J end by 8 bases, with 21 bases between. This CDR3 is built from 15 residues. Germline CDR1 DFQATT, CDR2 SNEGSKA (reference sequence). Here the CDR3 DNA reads TGCAGTGCTAGTAGGCCCAGTGGGCCCTCGCTTACGCAGTATTTT. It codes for CSASRPSGPSLTQYF.

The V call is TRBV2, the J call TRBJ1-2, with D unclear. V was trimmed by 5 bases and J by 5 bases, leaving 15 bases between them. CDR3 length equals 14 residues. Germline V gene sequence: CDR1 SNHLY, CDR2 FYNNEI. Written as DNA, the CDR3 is TGTGCCAGCAGTAGCGGACGATCATTATATGGCTACACCTTC. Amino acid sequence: CASSSGRSLYGYTF.

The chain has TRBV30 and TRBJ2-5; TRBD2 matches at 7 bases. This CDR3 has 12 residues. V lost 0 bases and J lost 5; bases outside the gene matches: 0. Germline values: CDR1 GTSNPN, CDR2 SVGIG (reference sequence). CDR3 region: CAWSVAGETQYF. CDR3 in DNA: TGTGCCTGGAGTGTAGCGGGGGAGACCCAGTACTTC.

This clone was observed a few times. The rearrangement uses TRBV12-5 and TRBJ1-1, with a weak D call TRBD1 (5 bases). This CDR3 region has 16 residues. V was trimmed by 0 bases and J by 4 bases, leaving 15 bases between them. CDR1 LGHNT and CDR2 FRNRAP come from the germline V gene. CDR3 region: CASGLVGFLGGTEAFF. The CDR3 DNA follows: TGTGCTAGTGGTTTGGTAGGGTTTCTGGGGGGCACTGAAGCTTTCTTT.

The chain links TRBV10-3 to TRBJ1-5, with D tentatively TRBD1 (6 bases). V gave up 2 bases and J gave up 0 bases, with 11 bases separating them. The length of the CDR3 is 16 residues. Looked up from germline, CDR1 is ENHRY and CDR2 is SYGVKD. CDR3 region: CAISELGGHSNQPQHF. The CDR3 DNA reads TGTGCCATCAGTGAGCTTGGGGGACATAGCAATCAGCCCCAGCATTTT.

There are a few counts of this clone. Written as DNA, the CDR3 is TGTGCCACCGGTGCGTCGGGCACAGATACGCAGTATTTT. This translates into CATGASGTDTQYF. The V and J genes are TRBV24-1 and TRBJ2-3; D unresolved. The germline V gene encodes CDR1 KGHDR and CDR2 SFDVKD. The CDR3 length is 13 residues. Between the trimmed V and J ends, which lost 9 bases and 1 base, there was a span of 10 bases.

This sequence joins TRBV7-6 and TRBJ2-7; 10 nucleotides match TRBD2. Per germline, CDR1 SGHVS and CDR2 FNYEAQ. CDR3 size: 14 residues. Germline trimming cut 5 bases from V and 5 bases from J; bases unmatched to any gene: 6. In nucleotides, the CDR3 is TGTGCCAGCAGCCCTGTAGCGGGAGGCGACGAGCAGTACTTC. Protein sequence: CASSPVAGGDEQYF. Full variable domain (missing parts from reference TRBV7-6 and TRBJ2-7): GAGVSQSPRYKVTKRGQDVALRCDPISGHVSLYWYRQALGQGPEFLTYFNYEAQQDKSGLPNDRFSAERPEGSISTLTIQRTEQRDSAMYRCASSPVAGGDEQYFGPGTRLTVT.